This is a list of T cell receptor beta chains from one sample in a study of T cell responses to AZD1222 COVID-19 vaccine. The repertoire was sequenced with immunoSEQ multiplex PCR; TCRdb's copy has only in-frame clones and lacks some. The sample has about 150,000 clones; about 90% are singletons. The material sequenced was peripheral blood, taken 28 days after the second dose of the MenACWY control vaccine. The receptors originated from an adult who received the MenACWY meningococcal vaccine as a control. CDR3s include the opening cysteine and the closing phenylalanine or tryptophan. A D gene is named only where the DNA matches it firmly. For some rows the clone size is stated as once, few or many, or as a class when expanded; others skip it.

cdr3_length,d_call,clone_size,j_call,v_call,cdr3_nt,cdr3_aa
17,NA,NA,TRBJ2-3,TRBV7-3,TGTGCCAGCAGCTTGAACGGGGCAGGGGTCGGCACAGATACGCAGTATTTT,CASSLNGAGVGTDTQYF
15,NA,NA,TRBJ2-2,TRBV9,TGTGCCAGCAGCGCCGAACATACCAACACCGGGGAGCTGTTTTTT,CASSAEHTNTGELFF
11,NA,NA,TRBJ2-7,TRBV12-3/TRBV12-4,TGTGCCAGCAGTTTACTTTACGAGCAGTACTTC,CASSLLYEQYF
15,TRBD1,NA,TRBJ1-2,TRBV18,TGTGCCAGCTCACCACAAGCAGCAGGGGGGTATGGCTACACCTTC,CASSPQAAGGYGYTF
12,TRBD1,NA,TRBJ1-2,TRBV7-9,TGTGCCAGCAGCATTCAGGGGGCGAGCTACACCTTC,CASSIQGASYTF
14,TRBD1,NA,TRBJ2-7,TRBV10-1,TGCGCCAGCAGTCCTTGGACAGGGCCCTACGAGCAGTACTTC,CASSPWTGPYEQYF
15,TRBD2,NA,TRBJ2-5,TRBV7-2,TGTGCCAGCAGCCTCGGACTAGTTCGGGGAGAGACCCAGTACTTC,CASSLGLVRGETQYF
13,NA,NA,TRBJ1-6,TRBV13,TGTGCCAGCAGCTTAACTTTTAATTCACCCCTCCACTTT,CASSLTFNSPLHF
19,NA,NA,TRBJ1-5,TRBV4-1,TGCGCCAGCAGCCAAGACCCCATGGGGGCGGGTGATAGCAATCAGCCCCAGCATTTT,CASSQDPMGAGDSNQPQHF
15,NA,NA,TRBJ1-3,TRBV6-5,TGTGCCAGCAGTTACCAAGGGGGTTCTGGAAACACCATATATTTT,CASSYQGGSGNTIYF
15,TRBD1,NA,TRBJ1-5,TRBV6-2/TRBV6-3,TGTGCCAGCAGTCAAGGAGGGACAGTCCGTCAGCCCCAGCATTTT,CASSQGGTVRQPQHF
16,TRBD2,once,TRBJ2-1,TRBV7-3,TGTGCCAGCAGCCCCACGGCACTAGCGGGCTACAATGAGCAGTTCTTC,CASSPTALAGYNEQFF
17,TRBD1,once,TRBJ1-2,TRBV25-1,TGTGCCAGCAGTGAATGGGGACAGAAAGCGGCTAACTATGGCTACACCTTC,CASSEWGQKAANYGYTF
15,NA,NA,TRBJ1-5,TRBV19,TGTGCCAGTAGTATGGGACTGAGGGGTGATCAGCCCCAGCATTTT,CASSMGLRGDQPQHF
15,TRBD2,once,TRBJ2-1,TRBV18,TGTGCCAGCTCACCTTTTAGCGGGGGGGCCAATGAGCAGTTCTTC,CASSPFSGGANEQFF
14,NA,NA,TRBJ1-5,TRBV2,TGTGCCAGCAGTGATCGGCAGGCCAATCAGCCCCAGCATTTT,CASSDRQANQPQHF
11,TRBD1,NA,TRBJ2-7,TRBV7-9,TGTGCCAGCAGCAGGGACAGGGAGCAGTACTTC,CASSRDREQYF